Listed below are T cell receptor beta chains from one sample, sequenced in a study of PD-L1 blockade in urothelial cancer. Sequencing was performed with immunoSEQ multiplex PCR; in TCRdb, only in-frame clones are kept and a portion is missing. The sample records some 45,000 clones, nearly 90% being singletons. The sequences come from PBMCs, collected around atezolizumab (anti-PD-L1) treatment. These receptors all stem from a donor aged 40 or over with urothelial cancer. The CDR3 runs from the conserved cysteine through the conserved F or W. D genes are given only for firm matches. Only part of the rows carry a size: once, few, many, or a class if the clone is expanded.

clone_size: .
d_call: .
j_call: TRBJ2-3
v_call: TRBV7-3
cdr3_length: 16
cdr3_nt: TGTGCCAGCAGCTTTCAGGAAGGGGGGGACACAGATACGCAGTATTTT
cdr3_aa: CASSFQEGGDTDTQYF

clone_size: .
d_call: TRBD2
j_call: TRBJ2-7
v_call: TRBV28
cdr3_length: 15
cdr3_nt: TGTGCCAGCAGCCCTCGGACTAGCGGAGATTGGGAGCAGTACTTC
cdr3_aa: CASSPRTSGDWEQYF

clone_size: many
d_call: .
j_call: TRBJ1-5
v_call: TRBV7-2
cdr3_length: 15
cdr3_nt: TGTGCCAGCAGCTTAGGTCCAGGGGACCAAAAGCCCCAGCATTTT
cdr3_aa: CASSLGPGDQKPQHF

clone_size: .
d_call: .
j_call: TRBJ2-7
v_call: TRBV6-5
cdr3_length: 15
cdr3_nt: TGTGCCAGCAGTTACTCGAACCGAGAATACTACGAGCAGTACTTC
cdr3_aa: CASSYSNREYYEQYF

clone_size: .
d_call: .
j_call: TRBJ2-7
v_call: TRBV7-7
cdr3_length: 13
cdr3_nt: TGTGCTAGCAGCTTAGCAGAGGCCGACGAGCAGTACTTC
cdr3_aa: CASSLAEADEQYF

clone_size: .
d_call: TRBD2
j_call: TRBJ2-2
v_call: TRBV19
cdr3_length: 15
cdr3_nt: TGTGCCAGTAGTAAGGGTCTAGCGGCCACCGGGGAGCTGTTTTTT
cdr3_aa: CASSKGLAATGELFF

clone_size: .
d_call: .
j_call: TRBJ2-5
v_call: TRBV29-1
cdr3_length: 11
cdr3_nt: TGCAGCGCCGGGTCCCAAGAGACCCAGTACTTC
cdr3_aa: CSAGSQETQYF

clone_size: .
d_call: .
j_call: TRBJ2-5
v_call: TRBV7-9
cdr3_length: 12
cdr3_nt: TGTGCCAGCAGCTTAGTGGAGGAGACCCAGTACTTC
cdr3_aa: CASSLVEETQYF

clone_size: once
d_call: .
j_call: TRBJ1-3
v_call: TRBV7-2
cdr3_length: 16
cdr3_nt: TGTGCCAGCAGCTTAGGCCAGGGGCGCTCTGGAAACACCATATATTTT
cdr3_aa: CASSLGQGRSGNTIYF

clone_size: .
d_call: TRBD2
j_call: TRBJ2-5
v_call: TRBV2
cdr3_length: 15
cdr3_nt: TGTGCCAGCAGTGTGGGAGGGAGGCCGGCGGAGACCCAGTACTTC
cdr3_aa: CASSVGGRPAETQYF

clone_size: once
d_call: .
j_call: TRBJ2-7
v_call: TRBV7-3
cdr3_length: 17
cdr3_nt: TGTGCCAGCAGCTTAGGGACAGGTGGACTAGAATCCTACGAGCAGTACTTC
cdr3_aa: CASSLGTGGLESYEQYF

clone_size: .
d_call: TRBD2
j_call: TRBJ2-7
v_call: TRBV11-3
cdr3_length: 15
cdr3_nt: TGTGCCAGCAGCTCCCCGGGACTAGGAAGGTACGAGCAGTACTTC
cdr3_aa: CASSSPGLGRYEQYF

clone_size: .
d_call: TRBD2
j_call: TRBJ2-1
v_call: TRBV18
cdr3_length: 17
cdr3_nt: TGTGCCAGCTCACCACGCGCGACTAGCGGGAGGGGGAATGAGCAGTTCTTC
cdr3_aa: CASSPRATSGRGNEQFF

clone_size: .
d_call: TRBD2
j_call: TRBJ2-1
v_call: TRBV7-9
cdr3_length: 15
cdr3_nt: TGTGCCAGCAGCCCGCGGGGTAGCGGGGACAATGAGCAGTTCTTC
cdr3_aa: CASSPRGSGDNEQFF

clone_size: .
d_call: TRBD2
j_call: TRBJ2-3
v_call: TRBV12-5
cdr3_length: 15
cdr3_nt: TGTGCTAGTGGTTCTTCGGGACTAGGCACAGATACGCAGTATTTT
cdr3_aa: CASGSSGLGTDTQYF

clone_size: few
d_call: .
j_call: TRBJ1-2
v_call: TRBV9
cdr3_length: 15
cdr3_nt: TGTGCCGACTATCCGAAGGGTAGACGGGACTATGGCTACACCTTC
cdr3_aa: CADYPKGRRDYGYTF

clone_size: .
d_call: TRBD2
j_call: TRBJ2-1
v_call: TRBV5-1
cdr3_length: 15
cdr3_nt: TGCGCCAGCAGCTTGGGGGGAGCGGGAGGCAATGAGCAGTTCTTC
cdr3_aa: CASSLGGAGGNEQFF

clone_size: .
d_call: TRBD1
j_call: TRBJ1-2
v_call: TRBV28
cdr3_length: 14
cdr3_nt: TGTGCCAGCAGTTTAGGGACAGGGCGTTTGAGCTACACCTTC
cdr3_aa: CASSLGTGRLSYTF

clone_size: .
d_call: .
j_call: TRBJ2-3
v_call: TRBV11-1
cdr3_length: 15
cdr3_nt: TGTGCCAGCAGCCCGCCGACTGCCTTCTTAGATACGCAGTATTTT
cdr3_aa: CASSPPTAFLDTQYF

clone_size: .
d_call: .
j_call: TRBJ1-4
v_call: TRBV18
cdr3_length: 12
cdr3_nt: TGTGCCAGCTCACCAGACTCTGAAAAACTGTTTTTT
cdr3_aa: CASSPDSEKLFF

clone_size: .
d_call: TRBD1
j_call: TRBJ1-2
v_call: TRBV2
cdr3_length: 14
cdr3_nt: TGTGCCAGCCGGGAACTCGGGACAGGTGGAGGCTACACCTTC
cdr3_aa: CASRELGTGGGYTF

clone_size: .
d_call: TRBD2
j_call: TRBJ2-1
v_call: TRBV5-1
cdr3_length: 15
cdr3_nt: TGCGCCAGCAGGTTGAGCGGGGCCTCCTACAATGAGCAGTTCTTC
cdr3_aa: CASRLSGASYNEQFF

clone_size: .
d_call: .
j_call: TRBJ1-1
v_call: TRBV7-9
cdr3_length: 15
cdr3_nt: TGTGCCAGCAGCCCGACTAGCAATGGGGGGACTGAAGCTTTCTTT
cdr3_aa: CASSPTSNGGTEAFF

clone_size: once
d_call: TRBD1
j_call: TRBJ2-7
v_call: TRBV14
cdr3_length: 17
cdr3_nt: TGTGCCAGCAGCCAATATTCCTATGGGACAGATCCCTACGAGCAGTACTTC
cdr3_aa: CASSQYSYGTDPYEQYF

clone_size: once
d_call: TRBD2
j_call: TRBJ2-7
v_call: TRBV18
cdr3_length: 15
cdr3_nt: TGTGCCAGCTCACCGGGGACTAGCGGGAGTTACGAGCAGTACTTC
cdr3_aa: CASSPGTSGSYEQYF